This passage covers 6 T cell receptor beta chains from one sample sequenced in a study of blood T cell repertoires in COVID-19. Assay used: immunoSEQ multiplex PCR; TCRdb lists only in-frame clones, some missing. Counted here are 150,000 or so clones, more than 80% occurring once; the ten biggest clones make up 13%. The specimen sequenced was peripheral blood. These receptors were taken from a man younger than 35 with COVID-19, enrolled during active disease.

The J gene is TRBJ2-1, the V gene TRBV29-1; TRBD2 matches at 9 bases. The CDR3 sequence is 17 residues long. In germline, CDR1 is SQVTM, CDR2 ANQGSEA. The ends lost 0 bases at V and 7 bases at J; junction bases unmatched: 13. CDR3 nucleotides: TGCAGCGTTGAAGATCCTTCGACTAGCGGAGGGCGGAATGAGCAGTTCTTC. Translating it yields CSVEDPSTSGGRNEQFF.

This clone was seen only once. The V call is TRBV28, the J call TRBJ1-1; D is unresolved. Trimming took 5 bases from V and 4 from J, leaving 8 bases between them. The CDR3 is 12 residues long. Looked up from germline, CDR1 is MDHEN and CDR2 is SYDVKM. The CDR3 spells CASSPYGTEAFF. CDR3 coding DNA: TGTGCCAGCAGTCCCTACGGCACTGAAGCTTTCTTT.

The genes are TRBV27 and TRBJ2-2; D gene unclear. The germline V and J ends were trimmed by 4 bases and 0 bases, with 9 bases remaining between them. Germline V lookup: CDR1 MNHEY, CDR2 SMNVEV (reference sequence). CDR3 length: 15 amino acids. The CDR3 is CASSSSGSNTGELFF. As DNA, the CDR3 is TGTGCCAGCAGTTCGTCCGGGTCGAACACCGGGGAGCTGTTTTTT.

The gene calls are TRBV11-3 and TRBJ2-1; 11 bases match TRBD1. Germline CDR1 reads SGHNT; CDR2 reads YENEEA. V lost 4 bases to trimming and J lost 0 bases; unmatched junction nucleotides: 5. The CDR3 loop spans 17 amino acids. Here the CDR3 reads CASSSGTGGSSYNEQFF. CDR3 DNA: TGTGCCAGCAGCTCCGGGACAGGGGGGAGCTCCTACAATGAGCAGTTCTTC.

The chain carries TRBV27 and TRBJ2-7, with TRBD2 matching over 7 bases. Germline CDR1 MNHEY, CDR2 SMNVEV (reference sequence). The V segment lost 4 bases and the J segment 0 bases; nucleotides outside the gene matches: 12. The CDR3 totals 17 residues. The CDR3 DNA reads as TGTGCCAGCAGTTATGGCGGGAGCCCGATTAGCTCCTACGAGCAGTACTTC. Protein product: CASSYGGSPISSYEQYF.

The J gene is TRBJ1-1, the V gene TRBV5-5; 7 bases map to TRBD1. The CDR3 spans 13 residues. Trimming removed 0 bases from V and 7 bases from J; junction bases left unmatched: 3. In germline, CDR1 is SGHKS, CDR2 YYEKEE (reference sequence). CDR3 in amino acids: CASSLAGGHEAFF. Here the CDR3 DNA reads TGTGCCAGCAGCTTGGCAGGGGGACATGAAGCTTTCTTT.